One sample yielded the 25 T cell receptor beta chains listed below, sequenced in a study of cytomegalovirus exposure and HLA in healthy donors. Vbeta (60) and Jbeta (13) primers were used in the PCR. Using immunoSEQ multiplex PCR, the repertoire was profiled, and TCRdb retains in-frame clones only, with some absent. The table records about 26,000 clones, about two thirds of them present only once. What was sequenced was PBMCs. The receptor set was obtained from a woman between 45 and 60 years old in good health and CMV-seronegative.

This chain uses TRBV7-8 with TRBJ1-1, with D perhaps TRBD1 (6 bases). CDR1 and CDR2 from the germline V gene are SGHVS and FQNEAQ. The CDR3 is 15 residues long. Between the trimmed V and J ends, which lost 5 bases and 0 bases, there was a span of 13 bases. The CDR3 here is CASSEETGMNTEAFF. CDR3 in DNA: TGTGCCAGCAGCGAGGAGACAGGAATGAACACTGAAGCTTTCTTT.

The J gene is TRBJ1-2, the V gene TRBV20-1; D not resolved. The CDR3 extends over 10 amino acids. The germline V and J ends were trimmed by 4 bases and 3 bases, with 3 bases remaining between them. Germline V lookup: CDR1 DFQATT, CDR2 SNEGSKA (reference sequence). The CDR3 DNA is TGCAGTGCTACGGACTATGGCTACACCTTC. This sequence encodes CSATDYGYTF.

V is TRBV21-1 and J is TRBJ1-5; the table's D call, TRBD1, has no DNA check behind it. TRBV21-1 is given as a pseudogene. The CDR3 is made up of 21 amino acids. CDR3 DNA sequence: TGTGCCAGCAGCAAAAGGGGCCAGACAGACGAGGATCCGTTTGAAAATCAGCCCCAGCATTTT. Translated: CASSKRGQTDEDPFENQPQHF.

This clone was found once. This chain links TRBV6-5 with TRBJ1-2; TRBD1 matches 9 bases. The germline CDR1 and CDR2 sequences are MNHEY and SVGAGI. CDR3 length equals 15 residues. J was trimmed by 6 bases and V by 0 bases; bases with no gene match: 5. Here the CDR3 DNA reads TGTGCCAGCAGTTACTCGCACAGGGGGCTTAATGGCTACACCTTC. As protein: CASSYSHRGLNGYTF.

The V and J genes are TRBV6-7 and TRBJ1-5, with 7 bases aligning to TRBD1. TRBV6-7 is classed as an ORF, of uncertain function. With 4 bases clipped from V and 5 bases from J, the junction kept 11 bases outside the gene matches. The CDR3 covers 16 residues. Written as DNA, the CDR3 is TGTGCCAGCAGTTCCAAAATTGACAGGGCCGATCAGCCCCAGCATTTT. This gives the protein CASSSKIDRADQPQHF.

This clone was observed a handful of times. The rearrangement uses TRBV2 and TRBJ1-2; D ambiguous. The germline CDR1 and CDR2 sequences are SNHLY and FYNNEI. The CDR3 has 11 residues. Trimming cost V 8 bases and J 9 bases, with 13 bases left between them. CDR3 DNA sequence: TGTGCCAGCCGGTGGGAGGGTCGCTACACCTTC. Amino acids: CASRWEGRYTF.

The CDR3 nucleotides read TGTGCCAGCAACCCGACCCGGGTGAACACTGAAGCTTTCTTT. It is translated as CASNPTRVNTEAFF. The chain links TRBV7-9 to TRBJ1-1, with D unresolved. This CDR3 is built from 14 residues. Germline CDR1 and CDR2: SEHNR and FQNEAQ (reference sequence). V lost 7 bases and J 0 bases, leaving 12 bases between the germline ends.

The J gene is TRBJ2-5, the V gene TRBV29-1; TRBD2 matches at 10 bases. The CDR3 totals 14 residues. Germline values: CDR1 SQVTM, CDR2 ANQGSEA. V shed 6 bases, J shed 5 bases, and the junction held 9 bases outside the gene matches. The CDR3 loop reads CSVSTSGMGETQYF. CDR3 nucleotides: TGCAGCGTCTCCACTAGCGGGATGGGGGAGACCCAGTACTTC.

The rearrangement uses TRBV2 and TRBJ1-1, with unresolved D. Germline V gene data show CDR1 as SNHLY and CDR2 as FYNNEI. The CDR3 loop spans 12 amino acids. Trimming removed 2 bases from V and 6 bases from J, with 7 bases in between. CDR3 amino acids: CASSEQASEAFF. DNA for the CDR3: TGTGCCAGCAGTGAACAGGCGTCTGAAGCTTTCTTT.

This sequence joins TRBV7-9 and TRBJ1-1; 9 bases fit TRBD1. The CDR3 totals 16 residues. From germline, CDR1 is SEHNR and CDR2 FQNEAQ (reference sequence). Losses at the gene ends were 5 bases for V and 2 bases for J; bases not matched to a gene: 9. The CDR3 reads CASSPLRTGVNTEAFF. As DNA, the CDR3 is TGTGCCAGCAGCCCATTGAGGACAGGGGTAAACACTGAAGCTTTCTTT.

V usage is TRBV21-1 and J usage is TRBJ1-2. TRBV21-1 is an annotated pseudogene. CDR3 size: 19 residues. In nucleotides, the CDR3 is TGTGCCAGCAGCACCGAGGGAGGGGGTGACAGTTCTGTAACGAGCGGCTACACCTTC. It codes for CASSTEGGGDSSVTSGYTF.

The chain uses TRBV6-6 and TRBJ2-3; D is undetermined. Trimming left V 4 bases short and J 4 bases short, with 15 bases between. CDR1 is MNHNY, CDR2 SVGAGI, per germline (reference sequence). The CDR3 sequence is 15 residues long. Written as DNA, the CDR3 is TGTGCCAGCAGTTCCCCCCCCCGCAGGCCAGATACGCAGTATTTT. Translated, it gives CASSSPPRRPDTQYF.

The chain carries TRBV5-1 and TRBJ1-1, with D uncertain. The germline V gene encodes CDR1 SGHRS and CDR2 YFSETQ. The germline V and J ends were trimmed by 0 bases and 3 bases, with 6 bases remaining between them. The CDR3 consists of 13 residues. The CDR3 reads CASSLAGYTEAFF. The CDR3 DNA reads TGCGCCAGCAGCTTGGCAGGATACACTGAAGCTTTCTTT.

V is TRBV9 and J is TRBJ2-1, with TRBD2 as a possible D gene (5 bases). CDR3 length equals 16 residues. Trimming took off 0 bases at V and 8 bases at J, with 18 bases between the two ends. Germline V gene data show CDR1 as SGDLS and CDR2 as YYNGEE. Here the CDR3 reads CASSVDPGLLSDEQFF. The DNA of the CDR3 is TGTGCCAGCAGCGTAGACCCAGGACTCCTGTCGGATGAGCAGTTCTTC.

The rearrangement links TRBV6-1 to TRBJ1-1, with 7 bases identical to TRBD1. CDR1 is MNHNS and CDR2 is SASEGT in the germline V gene. The CDR3 spans 13 residues. Unmatched junction bases numbered 3, after V lost 6 bases and J lost 2 bases. Here the CDR3 reads CASRRDSNTEAFF. CDR3 sequence (DNA): TGTGCCAGCAGGAGGGACAGTAACACTGAAGCTTTCTTT.

The rearrangement uses TRBV7-9 and TRBJ1-2; TRBD1 agrees at 7 bases. CDR1 and CDR2 from the germline V gene are SEHNR and FQNEAQ (reference sequence). The CDR3 covers 13 residues. The V gene end was trimmed by 1 base and the J gene end by 5 bases; junction bases not matched to a gene: 1. DNA for the CDR3: TGTGCCAGCAGCTTAGACAGGGGATATGGCTACACCTTC. As protein: CASSLDRGYGYTF.

Points on this clone: The junction does not match germline at one end; this may be a read error. The rearrangement joins TRBV7-7 to TRBJ2-2; tentative D call: TRBD1 (5 bases). In germline, CDR1 is SSHAT, CDR2 FNYEAQ (reference sequence). This CDR3 region has 14 residues. This chain's CDR3 is CASSLSRAGGELFF. CDR3 sequence (DNA): TGTGCTAGCAGCTTAAGCAGGGCTGGCGGGGAGCTGTTTTTT.

The chain couples TRBV14 to TRBJ1-1; TRBD1 is a possible D gene (6 bases). CDR1 and CDR2 (germline): SGHDN, FVKESK. The CDR3 is made up of 14 amino acids. V was clipped by 4 bases and J by 5 bases, with 14 bases between them. CDR3 in DNA: TGTGCCAGCAGCCCCCAGAGAGGACAGACTGAAGCTTTCTTT. It yields the protein CASSPQRGQTEAFF.

The rearrangement joins TRBV5-1 to TRBJ1-2; D call uncertain. The CDR3 runs to 15 residues. Looked up from germline, CDR1 is SGHRS and CDR2 is YFSETQ. V lost 4 bases and J 2 bases, leaving 15 bases between the germline ends. CDR3 residues: CASSTSISENYGYTF. CDR3 nucleotide sequence: TGCGCCAGCAGCACCTCGATTAGTGAGAACTATGGCTACACCTTC.

The CDR3 sequence: CASSVATTKNTIYF. CDR3 nucleotides: TGTGCCAGCAGCGTAGCTACTACGAAGAACACCATATATTTT. V usage is TRBV9 and J usage is TRBJ1-3; no clear D. The CDR3 runs 14 residues. Germline V gene lookup returns CDR1 SGDLS and CDR2 YYNGEE. Deletions cut 0 bases from V and 7 bases from J, with 11 bases between.

This chain uses TRBV7-2 with TRBJ2-5; TRBD2 matches 15 bases. V trimming: 5 bases; J trimming: 2 bases; junction bases outside the gene matches: 3. The CDR3 extends over 16 amino acids. CDR1 and CDR2 (germline): SGHTA, FQGNSA. CDR3 in amino acids: CASSQGLAGGQETQYF. For the CDR3, the DNA is TGTGCCAGCAGCCAGGGACTAGCGGGGGGACAAGAGACCCAGTACTTC.

The chain joins TRBV19 to TRBJ1-1, with 9 bases fitting TRBD1. The CDR3 runs to 14 residues. Germline assignment: CDR1 LNHDA and CDR2 SQIVND (reference sequence). The J segment lost 5 bases and the V segment lost 6 bases, leaving 7 bases of the junction unmatched. Here the CDR3 reads CASRSGQGGTEAFF. The CDR3 coding sequence is TGTGCCAGTAGATCGGGACAGGGAGGGACTGAAGCTTTCTTT.

The V gene is TRBV15, the J gene TRBJ2-2, with 9 bases lining up with TRBD2. Germline CDR1 is LNHNV and CDR2 is YYDKDF (reference sequence). The trim removed 11 bases at V and 7 bases at J, leaving 11 bases unmatched. This CDR3 is built from 14 residues. The CDR3: CASHSGRVVGELFF. CDR3 DNA: TGTGCCTCCCATAGCGGGAGAGTTGTCGGGGAGCTGTTTTTT. Combining the CDR3 with reference TRBV15 and TRBJ2-2 gives the whole variable domain DAMVIQNPRYQVTQFGKPVTLSCSQTLNHNVMYWYQQKSSQAPKLLFHYYDKDFNNEADTPDNFQSRRPNTSFCFLDIRSPGLGDTAMYLCASHSGRVVGELFFGEGSRLTVL.

The chain recombines TRBV2 with TRBJ2-5; D remains unclear. The V gene's germline CDR1 is SNHLY and CDR2 FYNNEI. There are 13 residues in the CDR3. V was cut by 2 bases and J by 4 bases, with 8 bases left in between. CDR3 amino acids: CASSEYRRETQYF. CDR3 in DNA: TGTGCCAGCAGTGAATACAGAAGAGAGACCCAGTACTTC.

This chain uses TRBV5-4 with TRBJ2-7; D perhaps matches TRBD2 (5 bases). The CDR3 sequence is 15 residues long. Trimming took 2 bases from V and 3 from J, leaving 15 bases between them. CDR1 and CDR2 from the germline V gene are SGHNT and YYREEE (reference sequence). The CDR3 spells CASSFGGSSLYEQYF. The CDR3 DNA sequence: TGTGCCAGCAGCTTTGGCGGGTCCTCCCTCTACGAGCAGTACTTC.